Detailed here is one TCR beta chain. The data were obtained in a study of cytomegalovirus exposure and HLA in healthy donors. The length of the CDR3 is 16 residues. Germline assignment: CDR1 MNHNY and CDR2 SVGAGI (reference sequence). After removal of 5 bases from V and 0 bases from J, the junction contained 9 bases not matched to a gene. Produced via immunoSEQ multiplex PCR; TCRdb's table is partial and in-frame only. Among 150,000 to 200,000 clones, approximately 84% were seen once, and the ten largest hold roughly a tenth. The sample comprised PBMCs. The chain links TRBV6-6 to TRBJ2-7; TRBD1 agrees at 8 bases. The TCR sequence derives from a young man in good health and CMV-seropositive. CDR3 nucleotides: TGTGCCAGCAGTGGCTGGACAGGGACCTACTCCTACGAGCAGTACTTC. Amino acids: CASSGWTGTYSYEQYF.